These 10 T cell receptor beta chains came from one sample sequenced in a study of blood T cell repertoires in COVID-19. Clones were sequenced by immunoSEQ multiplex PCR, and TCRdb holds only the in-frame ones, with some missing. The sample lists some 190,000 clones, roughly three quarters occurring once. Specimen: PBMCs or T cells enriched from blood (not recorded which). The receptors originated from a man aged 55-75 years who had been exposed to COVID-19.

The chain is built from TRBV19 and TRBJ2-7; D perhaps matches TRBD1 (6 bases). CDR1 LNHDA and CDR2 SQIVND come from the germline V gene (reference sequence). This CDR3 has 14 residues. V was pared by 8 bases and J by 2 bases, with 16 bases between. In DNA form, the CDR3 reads TGTGCCAGTTCCAAGGGGGTTTTTCCCTACGAGCAGTACTTC. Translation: CASSKGVFPYEQYF. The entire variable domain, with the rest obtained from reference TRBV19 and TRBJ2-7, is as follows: DGGITQSPKYLFRKEGQNVTLSCEQNLNHDAMYWYRQDPGQGLRLIYYSQIVNDFQKGDIAEGYSVSREKKESFPLTVTSAQKNPTAFYLCASSKGVFPYEQYFGPGTRLTVT.

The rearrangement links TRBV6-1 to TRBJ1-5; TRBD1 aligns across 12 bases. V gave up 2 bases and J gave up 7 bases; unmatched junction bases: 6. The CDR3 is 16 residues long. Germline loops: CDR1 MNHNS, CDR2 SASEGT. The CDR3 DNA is TGTGCCAGCAGTGAAATAGGGACAGGGGGCTTGCAGCCCCAGCATTTT. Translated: CASSEIGTGGLQPQHF.

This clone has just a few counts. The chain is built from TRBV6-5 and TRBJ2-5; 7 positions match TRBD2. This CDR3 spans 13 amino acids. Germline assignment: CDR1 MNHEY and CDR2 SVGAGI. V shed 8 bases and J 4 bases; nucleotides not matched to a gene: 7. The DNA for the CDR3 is TGTGCCAGCGGGGGACTACCCGCAGAGACCCAGTACTTC. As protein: CASGGLPAETQYF.

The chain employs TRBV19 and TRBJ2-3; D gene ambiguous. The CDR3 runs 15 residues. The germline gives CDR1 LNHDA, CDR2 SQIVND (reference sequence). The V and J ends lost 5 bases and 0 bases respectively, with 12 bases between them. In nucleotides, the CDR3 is TGTGCCAGTAGTCAGAGGCAGACTAGCACAGATACGCAGTATTTT. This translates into CASSQRQTSTDTQYF.

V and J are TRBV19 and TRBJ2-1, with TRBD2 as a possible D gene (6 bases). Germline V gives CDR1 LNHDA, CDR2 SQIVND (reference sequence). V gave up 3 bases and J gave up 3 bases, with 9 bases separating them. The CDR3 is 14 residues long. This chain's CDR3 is CASSIAGYYNEQFF. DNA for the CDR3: TGTGCCAGTAGTATTGCGGGATACTACAATGAGCAGTTCTTC.

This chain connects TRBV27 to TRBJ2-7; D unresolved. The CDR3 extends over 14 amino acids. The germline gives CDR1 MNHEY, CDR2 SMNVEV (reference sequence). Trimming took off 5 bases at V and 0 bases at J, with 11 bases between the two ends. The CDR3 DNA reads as TGTGCCAGCAGTCCCCAGGTTATCTCCTACGAGCAGTACTTC. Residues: CASSPQVISYEQYF.

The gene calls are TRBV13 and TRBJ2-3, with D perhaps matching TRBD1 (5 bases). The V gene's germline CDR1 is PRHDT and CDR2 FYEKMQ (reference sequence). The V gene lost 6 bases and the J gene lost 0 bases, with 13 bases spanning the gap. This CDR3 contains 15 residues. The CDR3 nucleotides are TGTGCCAGCAGTTCCCGGACATCTAGCACAGATACGCAGTATTTT. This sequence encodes CASSSRTSSTDTQYF. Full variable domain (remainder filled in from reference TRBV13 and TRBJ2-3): AAGVIQSPRHLIKEKRETATLKCYPIPRHDTVYWYQQGPGQDPQFLISFYEKMQSDKGSIPDRFSAQQFSDYHSELNMSSLELGDSALYFCASSSRTSSTDTQYFGPGTRLTVL.

The chain's CDR3 is CASSLLGGNTEAFF. DNA of the CDR3: TGTGCCAGCAGCCTCTTGGGGGGGAACACTGAAGCTTTCTTT. The chain combines TRBV27 with TRBJ1-1, with D perhaps TRBD1 (5 bases). V was clipped by 6 bases and J by 1 base, with 12 bases between them. The CDR3 extends over 14 amino acids. Looked up from germline, CDR1 is MNHEY and CDR2 is SMNVEV (reference sequence).

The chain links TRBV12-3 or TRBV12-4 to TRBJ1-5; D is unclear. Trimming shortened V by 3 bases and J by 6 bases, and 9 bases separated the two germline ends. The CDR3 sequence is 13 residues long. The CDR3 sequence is CASSLAAGQPQHF. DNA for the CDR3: TGTGCCAGCAGTTTGGCCGCAGGTCAGCCCCAGCATTTT.

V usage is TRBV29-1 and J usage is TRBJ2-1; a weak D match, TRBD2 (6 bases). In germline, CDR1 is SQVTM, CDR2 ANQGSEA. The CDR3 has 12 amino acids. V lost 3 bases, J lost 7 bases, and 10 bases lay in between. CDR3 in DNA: TGCAGCGTTGACGGGAGAACAAATGAGCAGTTCTTC. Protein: CSVDGRTNEQFF.